The T cell receptor (beta chain) described here comes from a study of long-term antiretroviral therapy in people with HIV. Study-wide points: The study found narrower CDR3 length ranges in HIV repertoires than in controls. All time points showed a repertoire dominated by clones expanded before ART.

This clone has just one count. What it binds is unknown. Researchers report immunoSEQ v3.0 was run at survey level. Sequenced by immunoSEQ multiplex PCR; TCRdb stores in-frame clones only, minus some. The repertoire has 20,000 to 25,000 clones, around four fifths of them found once; the top ten carry around 3.9%. The CDR3 has 13 residues. Germline CDR1 SGHTA, CDR2 FQGTGA. With 3 bases removed from V and 1 base from J, the gap between germline ends came to 6 bases. This material consisted of unsorted PBMCs, taken approximately 4 years after starting antiretroviral therapy. The chain links TRBV7-3 to TRBJ1-1; no definite D call. This receptor was identified in a man between 18 and 29 years old with HIV. CDR3 in amino acids: CASSLAGNTEAFF. The CDR3 DNA follows: TGTGCCAGCAGCTTGGCCGGGAACACTGAAGCTTTCTTT.